The TCR beta chain under discussion was sequenced for a study of T cells after yellow fever vaccination. TCRdb ran MiXCR on the 5' RACE reads and lists one entry per CDR3 protein. Among about 160,000 distinct CDR3 sequences, 5.5% to 7.5% were seen once, and the ten largest hold under 3%. Overall study results and limits: In post-booster samples, most primary-vaccination clones reappeared (just under 97% CD4, roughly 89% CD8).

As for this clonotype: What it binds is not known.

The CDR3 is made up of 15 amino acids. J was trimmed by 6 bases and V by 1 base; bases with no gene match: 4. Germline CDR1 is DFQATT and CDR2 is SNEGSKA (reference sequence). The V and J genes are TRBV20-1 and TRBJ1-6; 9 positions agree with TRBD1. This receptor was taken from a man aged 18 to 29 who received the YFV17D yellow fever vaccine. Source: CD4+ T cells sorted from PBMCs, taken 5 days after the first yellow fever vaccination. The CDR3 DNA sequence: TGCAGTGCTAGAGGGGCGGGACAGGGTAATTCACCCCTCCACTTT. Amino acid sequence: CSARGAGQGNSPLHF.